Presented here are 6 T cell receptor beta chains from one specimen sequenced in a study of CD8 T cells in ankylosing spondylitis. General study points: Ankylosing spondylitis blood appeared to be characterized by a TCR beta motif of 7 to 9 highly homologous variants.

TCRdb fed the 5' RACE reads into MiXCR, producing one record per CDR3 protein. This repertoire shows 450,000 or so distinct CDR3 sequences, approximately 26% found once; its top ten account for approximately 1%. No antigen has been assigned to these receptors. The sequencing input was blood, either unsorted or a sorted T cell fraction (not recorded which). Source of these receptors: a male donor with ankylosing spondylitis.

This clonotype has only a few counts. This chain joins TRBV2 and TRBJ2-7; unclear D gene. CDR1 and CDR2 (germline): SNHLY, FYNNEI. Trimming left V 6 bases short and J 3 bases short, with 12 bases between. The CDR3 consists of 13 residues. Here the CDR3 reads CASRLTVLYEQYF. The CDR3 nucleotides are TGTGCCAGCAGACTAACCGTTCTCTACGAGCAGTACTTC.

The J gene is TRBJ2-1, the V gene TRBV24-1; D call uncertain. Per germline, CDR1 KGHDR and CDR2 SFDVKD. Trimming removed 4 bases at V and 0 bases at J, with 15 bases between. This CDR3 comprises 17 residues. CDR3 sequence: CATSDSLSRSSYNEQFF. CDR3 DNA sequence: TGTGCCACCAGTGACTCCCTTTCCAGGAGCTCCTACAATGAGCAGTTCTTC.

This clonotype was picked up many times. The chain uses TRBV4-1 and TRBJ2-4, with 10 bases fitting TRBD2. Germline values: CDR1 MGHRA, CDR2 YSYEKL. V dropped 0 bases and J dropped 1; count of bases not matched to a gene: 12. The CDR3 sequence is 20 residues long. CDR3 sequence reads: CASSQEIGLAAQGAKNIQYF. The CDR3 nucleotides read TGCGCCAGCAGCCAAGAGATTGGACTAGCGGCCCAAGGGGCCAAAAACATTCAGTACTTC.

A few counts support this clonotype. This chain uses TRBV28 with TRBJ2-1; 7 bases fit TRBD2. Trimming removed 6 bases from V and 7 bases from J; junction bases left unmatched: 12. The germline V gene encodes CDR1 MDHEN and CDR2 SYDVKM. The CDR3 loop spans 15 amino acids. The CDR3, as DNA: TGTGCCAGCAGCTTACTCAGCGGGACGGGAAATGAGCAGTTCTTC. It yields the protein CASSLLSGTGNEQFF.

A few counts support this clonotype. The V call is TRBV7-2, the J call TRBJ1-1; 7 positions agree with TRBD1. Germline V lookup: CDR1 SGHTA, CDR2 FQGNSA. The CDR3 is 15 amino acids. V trimming: 3 bases; J trimming: 1 base; junction bases outside the gene matches: 5. CDR3 DNA sequence: TGTGCCAGCAGCTTTGGGGGACAGTCGAACACTGAAGCTTTCTTT. It yields the protein CASSFGGQSNTEAFF.

The CDR3 loop reads CASSLRVGPYNEQFF. CDR3 sequence (DNA): TGTGCCAGCAGCTTGAGGGTAGGGCCCTACAATGAGCAGTTCTTC. This chain connects TRBV5-8 to TRBJ2-1; the D is unclear. Germline CDR1 reads SGHTS; CDR2 reads YDEGEE. The CDR3 runs to 15 residues. With 1 base removed from V and 2 bases from J, the gap between germline ends came to 10 bases.